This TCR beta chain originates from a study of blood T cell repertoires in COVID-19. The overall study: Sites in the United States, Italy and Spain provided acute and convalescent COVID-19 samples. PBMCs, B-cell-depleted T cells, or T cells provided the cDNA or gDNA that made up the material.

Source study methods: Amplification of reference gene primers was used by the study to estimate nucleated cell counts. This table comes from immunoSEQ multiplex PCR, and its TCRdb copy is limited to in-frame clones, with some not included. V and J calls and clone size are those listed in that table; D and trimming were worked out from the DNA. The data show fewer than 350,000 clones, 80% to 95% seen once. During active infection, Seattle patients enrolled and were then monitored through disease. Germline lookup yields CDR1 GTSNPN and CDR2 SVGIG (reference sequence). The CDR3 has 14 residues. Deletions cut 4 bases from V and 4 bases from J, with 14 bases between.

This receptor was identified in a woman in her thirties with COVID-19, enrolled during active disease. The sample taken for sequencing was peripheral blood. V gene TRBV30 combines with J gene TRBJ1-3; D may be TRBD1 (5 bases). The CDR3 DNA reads TGTGCCTGGACTCTAGGGGTGACAGGAAACACCATATATTTT. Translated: CAWTLGVTGNTIYF.